The present TCR beta chain was sequenced within a study of shared clonotypes between healthy human individuals. In the naive CD8 group, cells lacked CD45RO and were positively selected for CCR7, so terminally differentiated effector memory CD45RA+ cells were left out. Germline V gene sequence: CDR1 MGHRA, CDR2 YSYEKL. Trimming pared 1 base from V and 0 bases from J, leaving 10 bases between. There are 15 residues in the CDR3. This clone occurred once. Using immunoSEQ multiplex PCR, the repertoire was profiled, and TCRdb retains in-frame clones only, with some absent. The table includes some 2 million clones, roughly 95% detected once.

V and J are TRBV4-1 and TRBJ2-7; D gene uncertain. The origin of this receptor is a man aged 18-30 years in good health. The sequenced material came from naive CD8+ T cells sorted from blood. The CDR3 DNA reads as TGCGCCAGCAGCCAAGTAATTGCAAGCTCCTACGAGCAGTACTTC. This codes for CASSQVIASSYEQYF.